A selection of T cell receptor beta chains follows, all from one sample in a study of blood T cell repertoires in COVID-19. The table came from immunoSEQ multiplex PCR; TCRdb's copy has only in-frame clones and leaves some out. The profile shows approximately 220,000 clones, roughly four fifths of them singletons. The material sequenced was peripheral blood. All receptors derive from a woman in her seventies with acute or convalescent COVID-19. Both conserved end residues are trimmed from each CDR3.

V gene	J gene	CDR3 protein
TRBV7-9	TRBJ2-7	ASSPSRDRDGEQY
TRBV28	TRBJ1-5	ASSFGRGGNQPQH
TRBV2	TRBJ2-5	ASSLLASIQETQY
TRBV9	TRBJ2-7	ASSPPGGSYEQY
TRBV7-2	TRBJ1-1	ASSSRTGGFTEAF
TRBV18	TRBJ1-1	ASSPPQTTEAF
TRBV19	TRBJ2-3	ASSPSGGVSDTQY
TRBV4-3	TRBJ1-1	ASSQGVGRNTEAF
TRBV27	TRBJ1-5	ASSLKPDRSSNQPQH
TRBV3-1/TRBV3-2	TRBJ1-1	ASSQDPPGQHGGTEAF
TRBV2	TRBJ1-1	ASTKTGSNTEAF
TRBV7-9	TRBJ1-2	ASSLEPGGSYGYT
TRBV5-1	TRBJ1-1	ASSPGQGINTEAF
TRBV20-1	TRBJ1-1	SAKPRTEAF
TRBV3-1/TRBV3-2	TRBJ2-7	ASSQAGEQY
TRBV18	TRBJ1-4	ASSPRGGGYQNEKLF
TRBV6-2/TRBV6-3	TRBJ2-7	ASSYPGRGRGYEQY
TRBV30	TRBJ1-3	AFGVSGNTIY
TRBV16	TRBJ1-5	ASSQSQASNQPQH
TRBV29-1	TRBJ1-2	SVDSANYGYT
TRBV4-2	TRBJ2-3	ASSPSGGGPDTQY
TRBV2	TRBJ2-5	ASSESGGGAFETQY
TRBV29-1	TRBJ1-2	SANDRVEGYT
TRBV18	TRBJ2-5	ASSPLAGKETQY
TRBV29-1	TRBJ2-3	STDLGLARTDTQY
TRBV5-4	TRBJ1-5	ASSPVYTGMNQPQH
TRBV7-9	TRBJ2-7	ASSNFWTGSIDEQY
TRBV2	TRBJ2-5	AIQRGGQETQY
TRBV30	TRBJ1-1	ACDRGGNTEAF
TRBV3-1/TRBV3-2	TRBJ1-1	ASVDRGEAF
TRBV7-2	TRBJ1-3	ASSSMTSAGNTIY
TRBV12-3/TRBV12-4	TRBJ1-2	ASSYGGDGYT
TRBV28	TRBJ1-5	ASSSTAGTGTTSTQH
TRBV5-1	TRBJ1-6	ASTMLGQGSYNSPLH
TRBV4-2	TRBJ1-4	ASSLYPPTGEKLF
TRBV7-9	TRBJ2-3	ASSSRTSRTDTQY
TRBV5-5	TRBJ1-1	ASSLIGQGDTEAF
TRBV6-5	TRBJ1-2	ASSFFVDSYGYT
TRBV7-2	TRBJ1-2	ASSLGQGDRGYT
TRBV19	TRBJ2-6	ASSIFAGLITSGANVLT
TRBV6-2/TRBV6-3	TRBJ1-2	ASSPLSYGYT
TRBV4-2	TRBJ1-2	ASSQDSSPNYGYT
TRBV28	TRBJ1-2	ASRPGQYGYT
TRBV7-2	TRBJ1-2	ASSLGIANYGYT